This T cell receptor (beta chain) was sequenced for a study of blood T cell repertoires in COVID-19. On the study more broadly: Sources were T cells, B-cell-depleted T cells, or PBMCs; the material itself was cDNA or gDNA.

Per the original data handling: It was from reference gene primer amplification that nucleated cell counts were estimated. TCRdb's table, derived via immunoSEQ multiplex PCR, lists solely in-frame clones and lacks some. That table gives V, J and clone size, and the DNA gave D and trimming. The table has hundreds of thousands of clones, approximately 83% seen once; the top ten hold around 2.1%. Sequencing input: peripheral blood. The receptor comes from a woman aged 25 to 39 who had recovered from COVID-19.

The CDR3: CASSLNWQGLNTEAFF. As DNA, the CDR3 is TGTGCCAGCAGCTTAAATTGGCAGGGCTTGAACACTGAAGCTTTCTTT. This chain connects TRBV7-9 to TRBJ1-1, with D tentatively TRBD1 (5 bases). Trimming shortened V by 2 bases and J by 0 bases, and 13 bases separated the two germline ends. Germline V gene sequence: CDR1 SEHNR, CDR2 FQNEAQ (reference sequence). The CDR3 is 16 amino acids.